These 29 T cell receptor beta chains share one sample of origin, sequenced in a study of human T cells and chemical hapten exposure (TCRdb year 2021). The time point label of this sample denotes: patch test 1, 2 weeks after DPC sensitization. In the paper's terms, the treatment or condition label means: therapeutic diphenylcyclopropenone sensitization with weekly scalp DPC. Libraries were constructed by RACE. The sample was run on a NextSeq 500. TCRdb handled the public reads itself, with Q25 trimming in fastp and clone calling in MiXCR, and kept productive beta chains. Each entry merges the rows of one CDR3 protein and shows their most common DNA and genes. Here the sample has 350,000 or so distinct CDR3 sequences; 6% to 8.5% occur a single time. About 8% of the sample is in the top ten clones. The input for sequencing was whole blood, taken in connection with sensitization to the hapten diphenylcyclopropenone (DPC). Receptor source: a woman younger than 30 with alopecia areata. Some clones in this sample may be carry-over from other donors' samples.

This clonotype showed up just a few times. The chain links TRBV12-3 or TRBV12-4 to TRBJ2-5; D could derive from TRBD1 or TRBD2 (5 bases each). The ends were cut back, 4 bases at V and 4 bases at J, with 13 bases in the middle. The CDR3 has 14 amino acids. The CDR3 spells CASSSRDGAETQYF. The DNA for the CDR3 is TGTGCCAGCAGTTCTCGGGACGGCGCAGAGACCCAGTACTTC.

This clonotype was seen at least ten times. This rearrangement joins TRBV7-2 to TRBJ1-6; 10 positions match TRBD1. Germline V gene data show CDR1 as SGHTA and CDR2 as FQGNSA. Trimming at V came to 2 bases and at J to 9 bases, leaving 4 bases not matched to a gene. The CDR3 contains 15 residues. This CDR3 is CASSLRRDRGSPLHF. The CDR3 bases are TGTGCCAGCAGCTTACGGCGGGACAGGGGTTCACCCCTCCACTTT.

This clonotype was observed at least ten times. The V gene is TRBV29-1, the J gene TRBJ1-1; the D is unclear. The CDR3 runs to 15 residues. The V end was cut by 4 bases, the J end by 3 bases, with 18 bases between. Germline CDR1 is SQVTM and CDR2 is ANQGSEA. In DNA, the CDR3 is TGCAGCGTTGGGATCTGGCCCGTTCCTCACACTGAAGCTTTCTTT. Its translation: CSVGIWPVPHTEAFF.

This clonotype was seen a handful of times. The V call is TRBV4-2, the J call TRBJ1-1; no reliable D call. Between the trimmed V and J ends, which lost 5 bases and 8 bases, there was a span of 15 bases. From germline, CDR1 is LGHNA and CDR2 YNFKEQ. The CDR3 extends over 13 amino acids. This CDR3 is CASSSHPEQEAFF. The CDR3 coding sequence is TGTGCCAGCAGCTCACATCCGGAACAGGAAGCTTTCTTT.

In this sample, this clonotype turned up many times. V is TRBV6-2 or TRBV6-3 and J is TRBJ1-5, with D perhaps matching TRBD1 (6 bases). Trimming took off 2 bases at V and 2 bases at J, with 16 bases between the two ends. CDR3 size: 17 residues. CDR1 and CDR2 (germline): MNHEY, SVGEGT. The CDR3 protein is CASSYEEGGIGNQPQHF. In nucleotides, the CDR3 is TGTGCCAGCAGTTACGAGGAAGGGGGTATCGGCAATCAGCCCCAGCATTTT.

The chain is built from TRBV6-5 and TRBJ1-4; D gene uncertain. Germline CDR1 is MNHEY and CDR2 is SVGAGI. The CDR3 totals 14 residues. V was trimmed by 6 bases and J by 11 bases, leaving 19 bases between them. CDR3 nucleotides: TGTGCCAGCAGCCGCGGCCGGACCCTGGCCAAACTGTTTTTT. Translating it yields CASSRGRTLAKLFF.

The chain carries TRBV2 and TRBJ1-1, with TRBD1 matching 9 bases. The CDR3 consists of 15 residues. The V gene end was trimmed by 9 bases and the J gene end by 5 bases; junction bases not matched to a gene: 13. In germline, CDR1 is SNHLY, CDR2 FYNNEI. This chain's CDR3 is CARLLPGQGRTEAFF. The CDR3 DNA is TGTGCCAGACTTTTACCGGGACAGGGTAGAACTGAAGCTTTCTTT.

Only a few counts were recorded for this clonotype. The genes are TRBV20-1 and TRBJ2-3; TRBD2 agrees at 10 bases. The J segment lost 3 bases and the V segment lost 2 bases, leaving 14 bases of the junction unmatched. Germline CDR1 is DFQATT and CDR2 is SNEGSKA (reference sequence). The CDR3 is made up of 18 amino acids. The CDR3: CSARSERGGLSRTDTQYF. In DNA, the CDR3 is TGCAGTGCTAGAAGTGAGCGGGGGGGCCTCTCGAGAACAGATACGCAGTATTTT.

This clonotype was observed many times. The chain couples TRBV6-5 to TRBJ2-4; D is unclear. The germline CDR1 and CDR2 sequences are MNHEY and SVGAGI. The CDR3 covers 17 residues. Trimming removed 0 bases at V and 2 bases at J, with 14 bases between. The CDR3 region has the DNA TGTGCCAGCAGTTACTCCGCCCGGAGCCTAACCAAAAACATTCAGTACTTC. This sequence encodes CASSYSARSLTKNIQYF.

A few counts support this clonotype. This sequence joins TRBV7-6 and TRBJ1-2; D remains unclear. The V end lost 1 base, the J end lost 6 bases, and 9 bases lay between the germline ends. The CDR3 is made up of 13 amino acids. Germline CDR1 and CDR2: SGHVS and FNYEAQ. The CDR3 region is CASSLVDGHGYTF. The CDR3 nucleotides are TGTGCCAGCAGCTTAGTTGATGGGCATGGCTACACCTTC.

This clonotype turned up a few times. This chain links TRBV7-2 with TRBJ2-3, with 7 bases lining up with TRBD2. This CDR3 is built from 16 residues. The germline V gene has CDR1 SGHTA and CDR2 FQGNSA. The V and J ends lost 3 bases and 0 bases, in that order; junction bases with no gene match: 6. CDR3 region: CASSFSGGVSTDTQYF. The CDR3 nucleotides are TGTGCCAGCAGCTTTAGTGGGGGGGTGAGCACAGATACGCAGTATTTT.

This clonotype occurred many times. This chain connects TRBV29-1 to TRBJ1-1, with D possibly being TRBD1 (5 bases). V lost 7 bases and J lost 6, with 12 bases in between. Germline-derived CDR1 and CDR2 are SQVTM and ANQGSEA. This CDR3 spans 11 amino acids. In nucleotides, the CDR3 is TGCAGCGCACGATCAGGGCCTGAAGCTTTCTTT. Translation: CSARSGPEAFF.

This clonotype occurred a few times. The V gene is TRBV28, the J gene TRBJ2-1; no definite D call. The CDR3 is made up of 13 amino acids. V was shortened by 7 bases and J by 8 bases, with 15 bases between the two germline ends. The germline V gene encodes CDR1 MDHEN and CDR2 SYDVKM. CDR3 sequence reads: CASNQADTDEQFF. For the CDR3, the DNA is TGTGCCAGCAATCAAGCCGACACCGATGAGCAGTTCTTC.

This clonotype came up a few times. The chain carries TRBV4-2 and TRBJ1-4; tentative D call: TRBD1 (6 bases). V was clipped by 1 base and J by 8 bases, with 14 bases between them. CDR1 is LGHNA, CDR2 YNFKEQ, per germline. The CDR3 loop spans 15 amino acids. This CDR3 is CASSQGEQGKEKLFF. In nucleotides, the CDR3 is TGTGCCAGCAGCCAAGGTGAACAGGGAAAGGAAAAACTGTTTTTT.

This clonotype has ten or more counts. This chain connects TRBV20-1 to TRBJ2-2, with D unresolved. Deletions cut 1 base from V and 4 bases from J, with 4 bases between. CDR1 and CDR2 (germline): DFQATT, SNEGSKA (reference sequence). This CDR3 has 12 amino acids. The CDR3 here is CSARVGTGELFF. The CDR3 DNA is TGCAGTGCTAGAGTTGGCACCGGGGAGCTGTTTTTT.

This clonotype was counted at least ten times. CDR3 region: CASSLGETYEQYF. The CDR3 DNA is TGTGCCAGCAGCCTAGGGGAGACCTACGAGCAGTACTTC. The J gene is TRBJ2-7, the V gene TRBV3-1, with D tentatively TRBD1 or TRBD2 (5 bases each). V was clipped by 4 bases and J by 2 bases, with 9 bases between them. Germline CDR1 LGHDT, CDR2 YNNKEL (reference sequence). The CDR3 consists of 13 residues.

This clonotype was picked up many times. The chain has TRBV5-1 and TRBJ2-5; D not certain. V gave up 0 bases and J gave up 2 bases, with 8 bases separating them. The germline CDR1 and CDR2 sequences are SGHRS and YFSETQ. The CDR3 consists of 14 residues. The CDR3 region is CASSLVAEQETQYF. The CDR3, as DNA: TGCGCCAGCAGCTTGGTCGCGGAGCAAGAGACCCAGTACTTC.

This clonotype has a handful of counts. The V gene is TRBV6-6, the J gene TRBJ2-7, with D perhaps matching TRBD1 (6 bases). This CDR3 is 13 amino acids long. In germline, CDR1 is MNHNY, CDR2 SVGAGI (reference sequence). Trimming removed 5 bases from V and 3 bases from J, with 11 bases in between. The CDR3 protein is CASSPTGYYEQYF. For the CDR3, the DNA is TGTGCCAGCAGTCCGACAGGCTACTACGAGCAGTACTTC.

This clonotype was counted only a few times. The chain has TRBV5-1 and TRBJ2-5; weak D call: TRBD2 (6 bases). Trimming left V 2 bases short and J 5 bases short, with 16 bases between. The germline V gene has CDR1 SGHRS and CDR2 YFSETQ. The CDR3 is 15 residues long. CDR3 DNA: TGCGCCAGCAGCTTCGTCGGCAGCGGGCGGGAGACCCAGTACTTC. This encodes CASSFVGSGRETQYF.

The chain carries TRBV12-3 or TRBV12-4 and TRBJ2-3; D not certain. The CDR3 length is 14 residues. V lost 1 base to trimming and J lost 6 bases, with 11 bases between them. Here the CDR3 DNA reads TGTGCCAGCAGTTTAGGGATCTTTGCGGATACGCAGTATTTT. It translates to CASSLGIFADTQYF.

This clonotype occurred many times. V and J are TRBV7-9 and TRBJ2-1; possible D gene TRBD1, 6 bases. Germline values: CDR1 SEHNR, CDR2 FQNEAQ (reference sequence). V shed 3 bases and J shed 7 bases, with 13 bases lying between them. The CDR3 is 14 residues long. CDR3 DNA: TGTGCCAGCAGCTTCCGGGACACCCCGAATGAGCAGTTCTTC. Translated, it gives CASSFRDTPNEQFF.

This clonotype came up many times. The chain recombines TRBV4-1 with TRBJ2-3; tentatively, D is TRBD1 (5 bases). V shed 1 base and J shed 4 bases, with 12 bases lying between them. The germline gives CDR1 MGHRA, CDR2 YSYEKL. CDR3 size: 15 residues. CDR3 loop: CASSQVGLVADTQYF. The CDR3 nucleotides read TGCGCCAGCAGCCAAGTGGGGCTAGTCGCAGATACGCAGTATTTT.

The V gene is TRBV28, the J gene TRBJ1-1; 9 bases are shared with TRBD1. V trimming: 7 bases; J trimming: 1 base; junction bases outside the gene matches: 4. The CDR3 runs to 14 residues. CDR1 MDHEN and CDR2 SYDVKM come from the germline V gene. The CDR3 region has the DNA TGTGCCAGCACCATACAGGGGGCGAACACTGAAGCTTTCTTT. Translated, it gives CASTIQGANTEAFF.

V is TRBV2 and J is TRBJ2-3; D is unclear. This CDR3 has 11 amino acids. Germline CDR1 reads SNHLY; CDR2 reads FYNNEI. V was trimmed by 6 bases and J by 5 bases, leaving 6 bases between them. CDR3 coding DNA: TGTGCCAGCAGGACTGAAGATACGCAGTATTTT. It translates to CASRTEDTQYF. The variable domain in full, completed from reference TRBV2 and TRBJ2-3, reads EPEVTQTPSHQVTQMGQEVILRCVPISNHLYFYWYRQILGQKVEFLVSFYNNEISEKSEIFDDQFSVERPDGSNFTLKIRSTKLEDSAMYFCASRTEDTQYFGPGTRLTVL.

This clonotype has just a few counts. This rearrangement joins TRBV28 to TRBJ2-7; D call uncertain. The germline V and J ends were trimmed by 6 bases and 3 bases, with 18 bases remaining between them. Germline V gene data show CDR1 as MDHEN and CDR2 as SYDVKM. This CDR3 contains 15 residues. DNA of the CDR3: TGTGCCAGCAGATCGGGTGTCGACGGGTTCTACGAGCAGTACTTC. Translation gives CASRSGVDGFYEQYF.

This clonotype was found many times. V and J are TRBV20-1 and TRBJ2-7; TRBD2 agrees at 12 bases. CDR3 length: 15 amino acids. Germline V gene data show CDR1 as DFQATT and CDR2 as SNEGSKA (reference sequence). V gave up 1 base and J gave up 1 base; unmatched junction bases: 2. The CDR3 spells CSARVTSGGSYEQYF. The CDR3, as DNA: TGCAGTGCTAGAGTTACTAGCGGGGGGTCCTACGAGCAGTACTTC.

This clonotype turned up a few times. The chain couples TRBV6-1 to TRBJ1-4, with 8 bases fitting TRBD1. Germline CDR1 and CDR2: MNHNS and SASEGT. The CDR3 covers 14 residues. After removal of 8 bases from V and 8 bases from J, the junction contained 10 bases not matched to a gene. The CDR3 is CASQPQGAEEKLFF. DNA for the CDR3: TGTGCCAGCCAACCTCAGGGGGCGGAGGAAAAACTGTTTTTT.

The sample holds a few counts of this clonotype. The J gene is TRBJ1-1, the V gene TRBV6-2 or TRBV6-3; 7 nucleotides line up with TRBD1. The ends lost 5 bases at V and 3 bases at J; junction bases unmatched: 6. Germline loops: CDR1 MNHEY, CDR2 SVGEGT. The CDR3 extends over 14 amino acids. CDR3 in DNA: TGTGCCAGCAGTGGGACAGAAGGGTACACTGAAGCTTTCTTT. This codes for CASSGTEGYTEAFF.

This clonotype occurred many times. The chain uses TRBV9 and TRBJ1-1; the D is unclear. V was trimmed by 0 bases and J by 2 bases, leaving 5 bases between them. The germline gives CDR1 SGDLS, CDR2 YYNGEE. The CDR3 sequence is 13 residues long. CDR3 DNA sequence: TGTGCCAGCAGCGTAGGCAGTAACACTGAAGCTTTCTTT. It specifies CASSVGSNTEAFF.